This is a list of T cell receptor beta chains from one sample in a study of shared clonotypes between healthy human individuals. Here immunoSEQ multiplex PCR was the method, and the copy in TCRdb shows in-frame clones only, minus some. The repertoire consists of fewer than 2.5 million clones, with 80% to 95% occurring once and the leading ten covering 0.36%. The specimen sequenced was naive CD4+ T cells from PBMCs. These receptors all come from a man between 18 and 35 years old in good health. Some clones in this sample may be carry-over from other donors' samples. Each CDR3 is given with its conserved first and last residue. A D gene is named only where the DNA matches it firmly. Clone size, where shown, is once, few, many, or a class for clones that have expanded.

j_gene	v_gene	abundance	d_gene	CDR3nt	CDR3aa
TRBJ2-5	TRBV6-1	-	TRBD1	TGTGCCAGCAACAGGGGGAGGGAGACCCAGTACTTC	CASNRGRETQYF
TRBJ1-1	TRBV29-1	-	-	TGCAGCGCGTCACAGGGTTGGACTGAAGCTTTCTTT	CSASQGWTEAFF
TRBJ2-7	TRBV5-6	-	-	TGTGCCAGCAGCTTGTATTTAAGGGACCACGAGCAGTACTTC	CASSLYLRDHEQYF
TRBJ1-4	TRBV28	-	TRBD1	TGTGCCAGCAGTTTTAGGGCAGGGGGCAGTGAAAAACTGTTTTTT	CASSFRAGGSEKLFF
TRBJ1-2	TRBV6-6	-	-	TGTGCCAGCAGCCTTGGGACCGCAAACTATGGCTACACCTTC	CASSLGTANYGYTF
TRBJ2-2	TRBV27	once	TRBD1	TGTGCCAGCTCAAGGTCCGGACAGGGGCCGAACACCGGGGAGCTGTTTTTT	CASSRSGQGPNTGELFF
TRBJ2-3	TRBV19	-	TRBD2	TGTGCCAGTAGTATCCGCCTAGCGGGAGGGTTGGATACGCAGTATTTT	CASSIRLAGGLDTQYF
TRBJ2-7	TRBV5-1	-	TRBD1	TGCGCCAGCAGTCCTTTCTTCAAACCCACCCAGAAGACAGGGCCCACCTACGAGCAGTACTTC	CASSPFFKPTQKTGPTYEQYF
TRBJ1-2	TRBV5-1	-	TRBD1	TGCGCCAGCAGCTCGGGGACAGGGCGCAACTATGGCTACACCTTC	CASSSGTGRNYGYTF
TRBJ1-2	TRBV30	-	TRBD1	TGTGCCTGGGCACAGGGGGCCGAGGGCTACACCTTC	CAWAQGAEGYTF
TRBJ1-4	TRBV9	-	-	TGTGCCAGCAGCCCCACATGGGGGGCGGGCTGGGAAAAACTGTTTTTT	CASSPTWGAGWEKLFF
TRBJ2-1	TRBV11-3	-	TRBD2	TGTGCCAGCAGCATCGGGACTAGCGGTTACAATGAGCAGTTCTTC	CASSIGTSGYNEQFF
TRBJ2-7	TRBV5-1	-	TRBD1	TGCGCCAGCAGCTTGGGCGGGACAGGGGGCTACGAGCAGTACTTC	CASSLGGTGGYEQYF
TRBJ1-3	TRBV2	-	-	TGTGCCAGCAGGAAACAGGAGGTAGAAAACACCATATATTTT	CASRKQEVENTIYF
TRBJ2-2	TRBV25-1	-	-	TGTGCCAGCAGTGAATCATGGGGCGCTGGGACCGGGGAGCTGTTTTTT	CASSESWGAGTGELFF
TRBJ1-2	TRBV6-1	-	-	TGTGCCAGCAGTACCACCTGGGGGGGAGACTATGGCTACACCTTC	CASSTTWGGDYGYTF
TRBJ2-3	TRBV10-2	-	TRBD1	TGCGCCAGCAGGTTGGCAGGGGGCGTCCCAGATACGCAGTATTTT	CASRLAGGVPDTQYF
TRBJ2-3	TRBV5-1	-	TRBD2	TGCGCCAGCAGCTGGGAAAGCGGGGGAAGCACAGATACGCAGTATTTT	CASSWESGGSTDTQYF
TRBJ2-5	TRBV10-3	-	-	TGTGCCATCACTCGTAGCCAAGCCCCAGGGGAGACCCAGTACTTC	CAITRSQAPGETQYF
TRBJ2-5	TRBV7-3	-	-	TGTGCCAGCAGCCCCGGTAGGGCAGAGACCCAGTACTTC	CASSPGRAETQYF
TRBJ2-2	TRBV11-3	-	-	TGTGCCAGCAGCAACATGGCGGACACCGGGGAGCTGTTTTTT	CASSNMADTGELFF
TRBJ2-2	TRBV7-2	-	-	TGTGCCAGCAGCTTATACGGGCCCGGGGAGCTGTTTTTT	CASSLYGPGELFF
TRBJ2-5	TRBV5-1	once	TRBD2	TGCGCCAGCAGCTTGACCCCCGCTAGCGGGAGGTTTCAAGAGACCCAGTACTTC	CASSLTPASGRFQETQYF
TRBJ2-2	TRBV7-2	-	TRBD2	TGTGCCAGCAGCTTAGCCCGGCTAGCGGGAGGGCGTGGCACCGGGGAGCTGTTTTTT	CASSLARLAGGRGTGELFF
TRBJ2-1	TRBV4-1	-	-	TGCGCCAGCAGCCGACAGACCGACGCCGCATGGCAGTTCTTC	CASSRQTDAAWQFF
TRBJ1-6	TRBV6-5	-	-	TGTGCCAGCTCTCTTGCTTACGGTGGTAATTCACCCCTCCACTTT	CASSLAYGGNSPLHF
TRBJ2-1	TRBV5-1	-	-	TGCGCCAGCAGCCCCGAGGTCGGCGGGGGCAACAATGAGCAGTTCTTC	CASSPEVGGGNNEQFF
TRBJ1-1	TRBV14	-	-	TGTGCCAGCAGCCGGGCGGACGGAGAAGCTTTCTTT	CASSRADGEAFF
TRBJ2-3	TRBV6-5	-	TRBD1	TGTGCCAGCAGTTACAAGACAGGGGGTATAGATACGCAGTATTTT	CASSYKTGGIDTQYF
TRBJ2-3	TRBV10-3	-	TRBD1	TGTGCCATCAGTGAACACAGGGGCGAAACCCGCGGTACGCAGTATTTT	CAISEHRGETRGTQYF
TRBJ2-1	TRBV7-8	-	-	TGTGCCAGCAGCTTAGTTTTGACGGGATCGGTGCGCAATGAGCAGTTCTTC	CASSLVLTGSVRNEQFF
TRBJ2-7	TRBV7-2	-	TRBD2	TGTGCCAGCAGAGAGACTAGCGGCTCCTACGAGCAGTACTTC	CASRETSGSYEQYF
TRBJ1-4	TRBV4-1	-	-	TGCGCCAGCAGCCAATTAGCAGGGCTTGAAAAACTGTTTTTT	CASSQLAGLEKLFF
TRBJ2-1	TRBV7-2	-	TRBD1	TGTGCCAGCAGCTTAATAACTCCAACGGGACAGGAGTTCTTC	CASSLITPTGQEFF
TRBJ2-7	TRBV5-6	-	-	TGTGCCAGCAGCTACCGGAGGGTTTACGAGCAGTACTTC	CASSYRRVYEQYF
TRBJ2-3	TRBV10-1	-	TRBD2	TGCGCCAGCAGTGAGTCGGGTCTCGCGGGAGGTACGCAGTATTTT	CASSESGLAGGTQYF
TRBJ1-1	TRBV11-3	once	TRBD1	TGTGCCAGCAGCCCAAACCGGGACAGGGGCACTGAAGCTTTCTTT	CASSPNRDRGTEAFF
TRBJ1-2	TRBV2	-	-	TGTGCCAGCAGCGCGGGACCGGGCTATGGCTACACCTTC	CASSAGPGYGYTF
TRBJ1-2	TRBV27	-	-	TGTGCCAGCAGTTTGGGCGGGCGGCCGGGAGGCTACACCTTC	CASSLGGRPGGYTF
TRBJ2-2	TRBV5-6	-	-	TGTGCCAGCAGTTTGGGATACACGAACACCGGGGAGCTGTTTTTT	CASSLGYTNTGELFF
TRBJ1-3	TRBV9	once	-	TGTGCCAGCAGCCATGGGACGGCTTCTGGAAACACCATATATTTT	CASSHGTASGNTIYF
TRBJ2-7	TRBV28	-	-	TGTGCCAGCAGTTTACCCCAGGGCCCTCCCAACTTC	CASSLPQGPPNF
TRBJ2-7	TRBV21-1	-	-	TGTGCCAGCTTAACCGGGACAGGGGGCAACGAGCAGTACTTC	CASLTGTGGNEQYF
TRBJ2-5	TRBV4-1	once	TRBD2	TGCGCCAGCAGCCAAGGGGATTTAGCGGGAGGCCTCCAAGAGACCCAGTACTTC	CASSQGDLAGGLQETQYF
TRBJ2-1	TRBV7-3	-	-	TGTGCCAGCAGCTTAGCCGGCGGGACACTCTACAATGAGCAGTTCTTC	CASSLAGGTLYNEQFF
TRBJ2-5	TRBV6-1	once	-	TGTGCCAGCAGTGAATTTGTGGGAGAGACCCAGTACTTC	CASSEFVGETQYF
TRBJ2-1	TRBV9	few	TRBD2	TGTGCCAGCAGCGTAGCGTCGGGAGGGCCGAATGAGCAGTTCTTC	CASSVASGGPNEQFF
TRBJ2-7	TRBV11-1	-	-	TGTGCCAGCAGCTTAGGTGCCCTCTACGAGCAGTACTTC	CASSLGALYEQYF
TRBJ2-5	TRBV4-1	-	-	TGCGCCAGCAGCCAAGATCGGGCCAGGGAATGGGAGACCCAGTACTTC	CASSQDRAREWETQYF
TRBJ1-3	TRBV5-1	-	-	TGCGCCAGCAGCTTGTTGTCAGGGACTGGAAACACCATATATTTT	CASSLLSGTGNTIYF
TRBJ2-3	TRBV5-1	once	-	TGCGCCAGCAGAGGAGAGACAGATACGCAGTATTTT	CASRGETDTQYF
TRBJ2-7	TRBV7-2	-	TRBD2	TGTGCCAGCAGCTCTACGAGACTAGCGGGAGTCGAGCAGTACTTC	CASSSTRLAGVEQYF
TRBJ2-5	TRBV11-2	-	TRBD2	TGTGCCAGCAGCTTGCGACTAGCGCTCGGCGGGGAGACCCAGTACTTC	CASSLRLALGGETQYF
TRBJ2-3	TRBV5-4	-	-	TGTGCCAGCAGCCTCGACAGCACAGATACGCAGTATTTT	CASSLDSTDTQYF
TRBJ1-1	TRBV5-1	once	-	TGCGCCAGCAGCCGATCCCGGGGGGGCGAAGCTGAAGCTTTCTTT	CASSRSRGGEAEAFF
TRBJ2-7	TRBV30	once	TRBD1	TGTGCCTGGAGAGACAGGGCTTACGAGCAGTACTTC	CAWRDRAYEQYF
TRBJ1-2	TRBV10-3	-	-	TGTGCCGCTCAGCAGGGGCTTGAGGGTGGCTACACCTTC	CAAQQGLEGGYTF
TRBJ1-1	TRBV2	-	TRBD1	TGTGCCAGCAGTGAAGCGAGGGGGCACACTGAAGCTTTCTTT	CASSEARGHTEAFF